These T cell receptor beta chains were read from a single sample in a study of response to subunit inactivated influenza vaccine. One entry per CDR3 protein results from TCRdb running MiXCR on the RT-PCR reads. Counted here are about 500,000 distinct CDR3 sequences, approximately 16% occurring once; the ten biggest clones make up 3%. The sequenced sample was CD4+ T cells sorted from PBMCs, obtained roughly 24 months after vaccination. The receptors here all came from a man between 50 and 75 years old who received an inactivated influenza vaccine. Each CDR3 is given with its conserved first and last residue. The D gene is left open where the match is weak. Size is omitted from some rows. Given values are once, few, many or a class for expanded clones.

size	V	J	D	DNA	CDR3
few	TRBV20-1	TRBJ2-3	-	TGCAGTGCTAGAGAGGGGGGTTTCACAGATACGCAGTATTTT	CSAREGGFTDTQYF
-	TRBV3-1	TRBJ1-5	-	TGTGCCAGCAGCCTCGGCAGGGAAGGTTTGCCCCAGCATTTT	CASSLGREGLPQHF
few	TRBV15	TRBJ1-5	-	TGTGCCACCAGCATCGATGCTGGGGGAGATCAGCCCCAGCATTTT	CATSIDAGGDQPQHF
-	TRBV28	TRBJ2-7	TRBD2	TGTGCCAGCAGTGGGACTAATAGGGTCTACGAGCAGTACTTC	CASSGTNRVYEQYF
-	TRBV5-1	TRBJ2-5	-	TGCGCCAGCAGCCTAACGTTGGGGGAGACCCAGTACTTC	CASSLTLGETQYF
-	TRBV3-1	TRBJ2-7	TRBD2	TGTGCCAGCAGCCAAGATTTCCTAGCGGGAAAATACGAGCAGTACTTC	CASSQDFLAGKYEQYF
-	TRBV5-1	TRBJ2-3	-	TGCGCCAGCAGCTCCGGGATTACGCGGAGCACAGATACGCAGTATTTT	CASSSGITRSTDTQYF
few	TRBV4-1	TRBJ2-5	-	TGCGCCAGCAGCCAAGATTCCGGGCAAGAGACCCAGTACTTC	CASSQDSGQETQYF
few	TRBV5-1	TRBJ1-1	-	TGCGCCAGCAGCTTGTCAGGTAGTTTGAACACTGAAGCTTTCTTT	CASSLSGSLNTEAFF
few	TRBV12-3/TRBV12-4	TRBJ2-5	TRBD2	TGTGCCAGCAGTCCCGGACTAGCCCACCTTATGGAGACCCAGTACTTC	CASSPGLAHLMETQYF
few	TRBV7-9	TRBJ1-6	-	TGTGCCAGCACCCCAGGAGGGTTGGGTTCACCCCTCCACTTT	CASTPGGLGSPLHF
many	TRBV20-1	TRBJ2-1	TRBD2	TGCAGTGCAACCCCGCCGCGGGGGTCCAATGAGCAGTTCTTC	CSATPPRGSNEQFF
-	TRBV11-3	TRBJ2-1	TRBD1	TGTGCCAGCAGCCTAGGGGGGACAGGGGTCAATGAGCAGTTCTTC	CASSLGGTGVNEQFF
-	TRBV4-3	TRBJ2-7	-	TGCGCCAGCAGCCAAGGGTCGGGGTACGAGCAGTACTTC	CASSQGSGYEQYF
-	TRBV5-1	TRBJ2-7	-	TGCGCCAGCAGCACTGTGGACGGCGAGCAGTACTTC	CASSTVDGEQYF
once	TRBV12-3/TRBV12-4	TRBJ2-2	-	TGTGCCAGCAGATACGGACTAGGACAGTCCACCGGGGAGCTGTTTTTT	CASRYGLGQSTGELFF
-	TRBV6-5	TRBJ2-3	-	TGTGCCAGCATTATACAGGGATGGGGAGATACGCAGGATTTT	CASIIQGWGDTQDF
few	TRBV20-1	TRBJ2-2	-	TGCAGTGCTTTCGAGTTGAACACCGGGGAGCTGTTTTTT	CSAFELNTGELFF
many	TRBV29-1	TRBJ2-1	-	TGCAGCGTTGTCGGCGCAGTGTCTAACAATGAGCAGTTCTTC	CSVVGAVSNNEQFF
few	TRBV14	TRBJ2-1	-	TGTGCCAGCAGCCTCCAAAGGAATGAGCAGTTCTTC	CASSLQRNEQFF
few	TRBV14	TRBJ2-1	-	TGTGCCAGCAGCCAAGTCTCCCGATACAATGAGCAGTTCTTC	CASSQVSRYNEQFF
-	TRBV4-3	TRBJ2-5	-	TGCGCCAGCAGCCAGGAACGGAGGGATACCCAGTACTTC	CASSQERRDTQYF
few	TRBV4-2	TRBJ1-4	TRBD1	TGTGCCAGCAGCCAAGGCGGACAGGGTGGTGAAAAACTGTTTTTT	CASSQGGQGGEKLFF
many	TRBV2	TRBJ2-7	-	TGTGCCAGCAGTGGTGCCTACGAGCAGTACTTC	CASSGAYEQYF
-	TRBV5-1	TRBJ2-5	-	TGCGCCAGCAATCGGCAGGGGAACCAAGAGACCCAGTACTTC	CASNRQGNQETQYF
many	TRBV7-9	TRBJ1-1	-	TGTGCCAGCAGCTCTCAGGGGATCTCTGTCCCTGAAGCTTTCTTT	CASSSQGISVPEAFF
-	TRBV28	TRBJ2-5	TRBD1	TGTGCCAGCCGTATGAGTGCCGGGACAGGGAGTTTGGAGACCCAGTACTTC	CASRMSAGTGSLETQYF
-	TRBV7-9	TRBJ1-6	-	TGTGCCAGCAGCAAAGACAGGCAGAATTCACCCCTCCACTTT	CASSKDRQNSPLHF
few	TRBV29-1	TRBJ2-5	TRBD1	TGCAGCGTTAGGGGGCTGAAACAAGAGACCCAGTACTTC	CSVRGLKQETQYF
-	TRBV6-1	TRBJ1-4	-	TGTGCCAGCAGACCGGGACGGAGAAATGAAAAACTGTTTTTT	CASRPGRRNEKLFF
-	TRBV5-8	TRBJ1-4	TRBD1	TGTGCCAGCAGTACACCGGGACAGTTTGAAAAACTGTTTTTT	CASSTPGQFEKLFF
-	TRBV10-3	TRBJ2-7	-	TGTGCCATCAGCTCCGGGACCGCCGGGGAGCAGTACTTC	CAISSGTAGEQYF
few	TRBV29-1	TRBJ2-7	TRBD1	TGCAGCGCGAAGGGACAGACCTACGAGCAGTACTTC	CSAKGQTYEQYF
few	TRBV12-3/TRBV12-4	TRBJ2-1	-	TGTGCCAGCAGTTTAGTGGGGACCCGTCAAGTCTCCTACAATGAGCAGTTCTTC	CASSLVGTRQVSYNEQFF
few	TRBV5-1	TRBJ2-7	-	TGCGCCAGCAGCTTGGATTGGGGGACCGGAGAGCAGTACTTC	CASSLDWGTGEQYF
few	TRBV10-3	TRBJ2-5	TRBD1	TGTGCCATCAGCTTGACAGGGGCCTACCAAGAGACCCAGTACTTC	CAISLTGAYQETQYF
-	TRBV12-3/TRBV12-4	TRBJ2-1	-	TGTGCCAGCAGTAATCCGACCCAGCAGTTCTTC	CASSNPTQQFF
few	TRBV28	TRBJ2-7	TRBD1	TGTGCCAGCAGTTTCGGACAGGCATCCTACGAGCAGTACTTC	CASSFGQASYEQYF
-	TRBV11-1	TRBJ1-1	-	TGTGCCAGCAGCCCGGGATATTGGACGACAGGGAACACTGAAGCTTTCTTT	CASSPGYWTTGNTEAFF
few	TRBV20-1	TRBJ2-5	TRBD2	TGCAGTGCTAGAGATTACGTAGCGGGGCAGTACTTC	CSARDYVAGQYF
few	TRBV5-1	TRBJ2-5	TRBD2	TGCGCCAGCAGGCGACAAGCGGGAGCAGTGAATCGAGAGACCCAGTACTTC	CASRRQAGAVNRETQYF
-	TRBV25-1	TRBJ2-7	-	TGTGCCAGCAGCCTTGAGGCCGCCCGAGGGCAGTACTTC	CASSLEAARGQYF
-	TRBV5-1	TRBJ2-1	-	TGCGCCAGCAGCTTGGAGGGCGGGGTAGGCAATGAGCAGTTCTTC	CASSLEGGVGNEQFF
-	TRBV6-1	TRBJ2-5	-	TGTGCCAGCAGCCCCCACGTTAACCAAGAGACCCAGTACTTC	CASSPHVNQETQYF